This TCR beta chain originates from a study of T-cell reconstitution after alpha-beta-depleted transplantation in children. J gave up 4 bases and V 6 bases, and 13 bases lay outside the gene matches. The CDR3 contains 16 residues. Regarding the study as a whole: The high TCRbeta diversity at day 60 in some patients came from surviving recipient T cells and thymic progenitors. Newly generated T cells supplied most T-cell counts and diversity one year post-transplant. It was reported that alpha-beta T cells came from several hundred expanded graft clones (about two months after transplant).

As to this clonotype: Its antigen is unknown.

The TCRbeta library incorporated unique molecular identifiers. From the PCR reads, TCRdb called clonotypes with MiXCR, one entry per CDR3 protein. The sample lists approximately 980,000 distinct CDR3 sequences; roughly 31% were seen once. The chain is built from TRBV12-3 or TRBV12-4 and TRBJ1-2, with TRBD1 matching over 8 bases. The specimen was PBMCs, mostly from graft donor cells, collected 360 days after TCRalphabeta/CD19-depleted stem cell transplant. The sequence was collected from a boy under three years old who had a stem cell transplant for SCID, so the T cells may come from the graft donor. CDR3 DNA: TGTGCCAGCAGACCGACGACAGGGGTAGGGACCTATGGCTACACCTTC. This translates into CASRPTTGVGTYGYTF.